This T cell receptor (beta chain) was recorded in a study of blood T cell repertoires in COVID-19. Overall study: Italy, Spain and the United States were the sources of the convalescent and acute COVID-19 samples. From T cells, B-cell-depleted T cells, or PBMCs came the material, which was cDNA or gDNA.

Authors' data handling: Amplification with reference gene primers provided the estimates of nucleated cell counts. Sequenced by immunoSEQ multiplex PCR; TCRdb stores in-frame clones only, minus some. D and trimming were read from the DNA, whereas the V and J calls and clone size are those reported in that table. The profile shows 90,000 to 130,000 clones, around 83% of them singletons. CDR1 and CDR2 from the germline V gene are SEHNR and FQNEAQ (reference sequence). This CDR3 has 15 residues. V lost 5 bases to trimming and J lost 6 bases; unmatched junction nucleotides: 9. V is TRBV7-9 and J is TRBJ1-5; 8 positions agree with TRBD1. The sequenced sample was peripheral blood. This receptor was identified in a man aged 40-50 years with acute or convalescent COVID-19. The CDR3 is CASSGRQGMGQPQHF. The CDR3 bases are TGTGCCAGCAGCGGAAGACAGGGGATGGGTCAGCCCCAGCATTTT. Drawing the rest from reference TRBV7-9 and TRBJ1-5, the complete variable domain is DTGVSQNPRHKITKRGQNVTFRCDPISEHNRLYWYRQTLGQGPEFLTYFQNEAQLEKSRLLSDRFSAERPKGSFSTLEIQRTEQGDSAMYLCASSGRQGMGQPQHFGDGTRLSIL.